Reported below is one T cell receptor (beta chain). In its sample, this clonotype was seen a few times. The specificity of this receptor is unknown. Base qualities are missing; no much larger clone stands one base away. The sample belongs to a study of response to subunit inactivated influenza vaccine (dated by TCRdb to the late 2010s). As for the study more broadly: To follow how T cells responded to a trivalent subunit inactivated influenza vaccine, the researchers relied on deep quantitative profiling of the T cell receptor repertoire. Study-wide findings and limitations: The authors suggested that each seasonal influenza vaccination may recruit only a limited number of new T cells.

Reading from cysteine to phenylalanine, the CDR3 counts 16 amino acids. Kept here is only the CDR3 DNA, which spans 48 bases and is read in frame from base 1. Between the V and J ends, shortened by 6 bases and 3 bases respectively, the junction contains 17 bases. CDR1 and CDR2 are read off the germline V gene as MNHNS and SASEGT. Library method: RT-PCR. Sequencing took place on an Illumina HiSeq 2500. Using fastp at Q25 and MiXCR, TCRdb reprocessed the public reads and kept productive beta chains. Rows matching on CDR3 protein sequence are summarized as one entry with the most common DNA and genes. This sample comprises roughly 700,000 distinct CDR3 sequences, 11% to 15% of them detected only once. The ten largest clones take up 6% to 8% of the sample.

The specimen comprised PBMCs from blood, sampled 14 to 15 days before vaccination. This TCR was recovered from a man aged 50-59 years who received an inactivated influenza vaccine. Donor details come from another sample of the same person, matched by shared clones. The receptor chain draws on TRBV6-1 and TRBJ2-2; the D call could be TRBD1 or TRBD2, with each sharing 5 bases. The DNA reads as follows: TGTGCCAGCAGGACAGTGTGGGGGTCGGACACCGGGGAGCTGTTTTTT. It translates to CASRTVWGSDTGELFF.